This T cell receptor (beta chain) appears in the sequencing data of a study of blood T cell repertoires in COVID-19. On the study more broadly: Collection of acute and convalescent COVID-19 samples took place in the United States, Italy and Spain. The cDNA or gDNA used as material had been derived from T cells, B-cell-depleted T cells, or PBMCs.

The CDR3 consists of 14 residues. V lost 4 bases, J lost 2 bases, and 3 bases stayed unmatched. CDR1 and CDR2 (germline): SGHRS, YFSETQ. As originally analysed: Estimation of nucleated cell counts was performed using reference gene primer amplification. Assay: immunoSEQ multiplex PCR; the TCRdb copy retains only in-frame clones and omits some. The V and J calls and clone size are taken from that table; D and trimming were inferred from the DNA. The top ten hold about 9% of the sample, which has 150,000 to 200,000 clones, roughly 76% seen once. The gene calls are TRBV5-1 and TRBJ1-3; 7 positions match TRBD1. Sequenced sample: peripheral blood. The sequence was collected from a woman aged 45-65 years with active or convalescent COVID-19. The CDR3: CASSTGQTGNTIYF. The CDR3 bases are TGCGCCAGCAGCACGGGACAGACTGGAAACACCATATATTTT. The whole variable domain, remainder taken from reference TRBV5-1 and TRBJ1-3, is KAGVTQTPRYLIKTRGQQVTLSCSPISGHRSVSWYQQTPGQGLQFLFEYFSETQRNKGNFPGRFSGRQFSNSRSEMNVSTLELGDSALYLCASSTGQTGNTIYFGEGSWLTVV.